This entry is about one T cell receptor (beta chain). Its antigen remains unidentified. No clone much larger than this one lies a single base away; base qualities are absent. Library creation used the immunoSEQ multiplex PCR assay. The source is immuneACCESS, and TCRdb retained only in-frame sequences with V and J called. Part of the clones is not carried over; for the studies checked, unresolved V genes explain less than half of this, and the remainder is unexplained. In all, the sample holds some 160,000 clones, and about 94% of those were seen once. The ten largest clones capture under 8.5% of the sample. The data derive from a study of control samples from healthy donors and cancer patients (TCRdb year 2020). The CDR3, cysteine through phenylalanine, is 15 amino acids long. Of all the DNA, just the CDR3 is kept, 45 bases in frame from base 1. From the germline V gene, CDR1 is SGHRS and CDR2 is YFSETQ. V gives up 2 bases and J gives up 4 bases, and the segment between their germline ends measures 13 bases.

The source of this sequence is a woman aged 40 to 50 in good health. The rearrangement combines TRBV5-1 with TRBJ2-1; the D segment cannot be called with confidence. The sequenced sample was blood. The CDR3 loop reads CASSLESVGYNEQFF. The nucleotide sequence reads TGCGCCAGCAGCTTAGAGAGCGTCGGTTACAATGAGCAGTTCTTC.